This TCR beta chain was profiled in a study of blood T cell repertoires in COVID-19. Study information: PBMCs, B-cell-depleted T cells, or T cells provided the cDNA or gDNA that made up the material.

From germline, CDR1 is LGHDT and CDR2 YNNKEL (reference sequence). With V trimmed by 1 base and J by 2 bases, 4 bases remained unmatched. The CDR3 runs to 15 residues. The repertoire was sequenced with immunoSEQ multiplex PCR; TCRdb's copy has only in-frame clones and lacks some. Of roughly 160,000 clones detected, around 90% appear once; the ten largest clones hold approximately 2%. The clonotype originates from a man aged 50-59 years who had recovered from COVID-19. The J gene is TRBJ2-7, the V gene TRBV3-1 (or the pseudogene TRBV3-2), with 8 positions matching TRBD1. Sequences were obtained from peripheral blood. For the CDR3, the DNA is TGTGCCAGCAGCCAAGGTTGGACAGGGCCCTACGAGCAGTACTTC. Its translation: CASSQGWTGPYEQYF.